By share, the clone carrying this TCR beta chain counts as medium-sized (0.01 to 0.1%). The sample belongs to a study of immune characterization of retroperitoneal liposarcoma. Using its own MiXCR run on the PCR reads, TCRdb lists one record per CDR3 protein. This table has some 10,000 distinct CDR3 sequences, roughly a quarter appearing once. The CDR3 contains 12 residues. Per germline, CDR1 SGHVS and CDR2 FQNEAQ. Deletions cut 5 bases from V and 5 bases from J, with 8 bases between. The V call is TRBV7-8, the J call TRBJ2-3; D gene ambiguous. Material: tumor tissue. This receptor was obtained from a male donor with retroperitoneal liposarcoma. As DNA, the CDR3 is TGTGCCAGCAGCCTTCTCAGAGATACGCAGTATTTT. Translating gives CASSLLRDTQYF.